Here is one T cell receptor beta chain with its context. What it recognizes is unknown. This sample is drawn from a study of post-analysis software for immune sequencing data. Study-wide results and caveats: Versus controls, multiple sclerosis patients showed significantly lower diversity (normalized Chao1). Among roughly 5 TRBV segments more frequent in patients than controls were TRBV5-6, TRBV5-1 and TRBV20-1.

Unique molecular identifiers featured in each of the TCR beta cDNA libraries. TCRdb re-analysed the PCR reads in MiXCR, keeping a single row per CDR3 protein. The repertoire holds 600,000 to 750,000 distinct CDR3 sequences, over 45% seen once, with about 11% in the top ten. CDR3 size: 20 residues. The J segment lost 4 bases and the V segment lost 6 bases, leaving 22 bases of the junction unmatched. The gene calls are TRBV12-3 or TRBV12-4 and TRBJ2-1, with TRBD2 matching over 9 bases. This receptor was taken from a girl aged 2 to 9 with multiple sclerosis. The specimen sequenced was blood. The CDR3 sequence is CASSHTGLRGGAGGYNEQFF. CDR3 nucleotides: TGTGCCAGCAGCCACACCGGGCTTCGCGGGGGGGCCGGTGGGTACAATGAGCAGTTCTTC.